Following are 18 T cell receptor beta chains from one sample sequenced in a study of T cell repertoires in cytomegalovirus infection. TCRdb fed the reads into MiXCR, producing one record per CDR3 protein. This sample has fewer than 1,000,000 distinct CDR3 sequences, with 30% to 40% found just once. Their antigens remain unidentified. The sample was cultured CD8+ T cells from PBMCs, taken from culture after CMV antigen stimulation. These receptor sequences come from a human donor in good health (CMV status not recorded). Some clones in this sample may be carry-over from other donors' samples.

This clonotype has only a few counts. The chain uses TRBV6-2 or TRBV6-3 and TRBJ2-2, with D unresolved. V was clipped by 6 bases and J by 6 bases, with 5 bases between them. Germline V lookup: CDR1 MNHEY, CDR2 SVGEGT. The CDR3 totals 11 residues. This CDR3 reads CASRSAGELFF. The CDR3 DNA reads as TGTGCCAGCAGGAGTGCCGGGGAGCTGTTTTTT.

The chain uses TRBV7-2 and TRBJ1-1; no clear D. The CDR3 is 12 amino acids. CDR1 is SGHTA, CDR2 FQGNSA, per germline. V lost 5 bases, J lost 6 bases, and 10 bases lay in between. The CDR3 loop is CASSAGRSEAFF. CDR3 bases: TGTGCCAGCAGCGCGGGAAGGTCTGAAGCTTTCTTT.

This clonotype was found a few times. CDR3 sequence reads: CASSHGPTGGRGTEAFF. CDR3 nucleotides: TGTGCCAGCAGTCACGGGCCCACAGGGGGCCGAGGGACTGAAGCTTTCTTT. The chain employs TRBV6-1 and TRBJ1-1, with 9 bases matching TRBD1. The CDR3 has 17 residues. J lost 5 bases, V lost 5 bases, and 15 bases had no gene match. The germline CDR1 and CDR2 sequences are MNHNS and SASEGT.

This clonotype was detected only a few times. The V call is TRBV6-6, the J call TRBJ1-1; possible D gene TRBD1, 5 bases. The germline V gene encodes CDR1 MNHNY and CDR2 SVGAGI (reference sequence). The V gene lost 1 base and the J gene lost 6 bases, with 15 bases spanning the gap. The CDR3 length is 15 residues. The CDR3 reads CASSYFQGRGAEAFF. The DNA for the CDR3 is TGTGCCAGCAGTTACTTTCAGGGACGCGGGGCTGAAGCTTTCTTT.

V and J are TRBV27 and TRBJ2-4; no firm D call. Germline CDR1 reads MNHEY; CDR2 reads SMNVEV (reference sequence). The germline V and J ends were trimmed by 2 bases and 3 bases, with 8 bases remaining between them. This CDR3 contains 14 residues. The DNA for the CDR3 is TGTGCCAGCAGTTTAACCCGAGACAAAAACATTCAGTACTTC. It encodes CASSLTRDKNIQYF.

This clonotype was observed a few times. The chain carries TRBV6-1 and TRBJ1-5; D unresolved. The CDR3 is 13 residues long. Trimming removed 5 bases from V and 6 bases from J, with 11 bases in between. Germline CDR1 is MNHNS and CDR2 is SASEGT. The CDR3 nucleotides read TGTGCCAGCAGTTGGTCGGACGCTCAGCCCCAGCATTTT. Amino acid sequence: CASSWSDAQPQHF.

The chain couples TRBV9 to TRBJ2-1, with D maybe TRBD1 (6 bases). The CDR3 runs to 15 residues. Per germline, CDR1 SGDLS and CDR2 YYNGEE. The V and J ends lost 2 bases and 6 bases respectively, with 15 bases between them. DNA for the CDR3: TGTGCCAGCAGCGTCGCTCTAGGGGGACCCAATGAGCAGTTCTTC. It specifies CASSVALGGPNEQFF.

This clonotype was seen a handful of times. V usage is TRBV19 and J usage is TRBJ2-1, with 13 bases aligning to TRBD2. Germline loops: CDR1 LNHDA, CDR2 SQIVND (reference sequence). Unmatched junction bases numbered 7, after V lost 7 bases and J lost 10 bases. The CDR3 runs to 14 residues. The CDR3 region is CASKIGTSGVEQFF. The DNA for the CDR3 is TGTGCCAGTAAGATAGGGACTAGCGGGGTCGAGCAGTTCTTC.

This clonotype was observed a few times. This sequence joins TRBV4-3 and TRBJ2-1, with 10 bases that match TRBD2. Germline CDR1 and CDR2: LGHNA and YSLEER. V lost 0 bases, J lost 1 base, and 3 bases stayed unmatched. This CDR3 has 17 residues. DNA of the CDR3: TGCGCCAGCAGCCAAGACCCAGCGGGGGGGTCCTACAATGAGCAGTTCTTC. It encodes CASSQDPAGGSYNEQFF.

This clonotype occurred many times. The chain uses TRBV7-3 and TRBJ2-2, with 10 bases aligning to TRBD2. V lost 5 bases and J lost 0; bases outside the gene matches: 9. Per germline, CDR1 SGHTA and CDR2 FQGTGA. This CDR3 region has 18 residues. The CDR3 coding sequence is TGTGCCAGCAGCCCCCGCAGTAGCGGGGGGCCGAACACCGGGGAGCTGTTTTTT. It specifies CASSPRSSGGPNTGELFF.

This sequence joins TRBV18 and TRBJ1-5; a possible D gene is TRBD1 (6 bases). Germline V gives CDR1 KGHSH, CDR2 LQKENI. V lost 2 bases, J lost 2 bases, and 10 bases lay in between. The CDR3 consists of 15 residues. CDR3 sequence reads: CASSPGTYGNQPQHF. The CDR3 DNA is TGTGCCAGCTCACCAGGGACATATGGCAATCAGCCCCAGCATTTT. The whole variable domain, filled in from reference TRBV18 and TRBJ1-5, reads NAGVMQNPRHLVRRRGQEARLRCSPMKGHSHVYWYRQLPEEGLKFMVYLQKENIIDESGMPKERFSAEFPKEGPSILRIQQVVRGDSAAYFCASSPGTYGNQPQHFGDGTRLSIL.

The V gene is TRBV5-5, the J gene TRBJ2-6; maybe TRBD1 (6 bases). Germline V gene sequence: CDR1 SGHKS, CDR2 YYEKEE (reference sequence). The CDR3 extends over 18 amino acids. Trimming pared 0 bases from V and 0 bases from J, leaving 13 bases between. The CDR3 sequence: CASSLAYRENSGANVLTF. CDR3 in DNA: TGTGCCAGCAGCTTGGCCTACAGGGAAAACTCTGGGGCCAACGTCCTGACTTTC. Supplemented by reference TRBV5-5 and TRBJ2-6, the full variable domain reads DAGVTQSPTHLIKTRGQQVTLRCSPISGHKSVSWYQQVLGQGPQFIFQYYEKEERGRGNFPDRFSARQFPNYSSELNVNALLLGDSALYLCASSLAYRENSGANVLTFGAGSRLTVL.

The table lists this clonotype with a few counts. The chain carries TRBV7-9 and TRBJ2-3; 12 bases are a match to TRBD2. With V trimmed by 5 bases and J by 6 bases, 6 bases remained unmatched. The CDR3 loop spans 15 amino acids. Germline-derived CDR1 and CDR2 are SEHNR and FQNEAQ (reference sequence). CDR3 protein: CASSHPGTSGDTQYF. The CDR3 DNA sequence: TGTGCCAGCAGCCATCCAGGGACTAGCGGGGATACGCAGTATTTT.

This clonotype was detected a few times. The J gene is TRBJ2-5, the V gene TRBV12-3 or TRBV12-4; 7 nucleotides agree with TRBD2. Trimming removed 5 bases from V and 1 base from J; junction bases left unmatched: 10. The CDR3 loop spans 16 amino acids. Here the CDR3 reads CASSTGLGLLQETQYF. CDR3 in DNA: TGTGCCAGCAGTACCGGACTAGGTCTCCTCCAAGAGACCCAGTACTTC.

This clonotype came up a few times. The chain links TRBV7-9 to TRBJ1-3, with a possible D match to TRBD1 (5 bases). CDR1 is SEHNR, CDR2 FQNEAQ, per germline (reference sequence). The CDR3 sequence is 16 residues long. Trimming cost V 5 bases and J 1 base, with 15 bases left between them. The chain's CDR3 is CASSALGTDSGNTIYF. Here the CDR3 DNA reads TGTGCCAGCAGCGCGCTGGGGACGGATTCTGGAAACACCATATATTTT. The variable domain in full, with the rest retrieved from reference TRBV7-9 and TRBJ1-3, is DTGVSQNPRHKITKRGQNVTFRCDPISEHNRLYWYRQTLGQGPEFLTYFQNEAQLEKSRLLSDRFSAERPKGSFSTLEIQRTEQGDSAMYLCASSALGTDSGNTIYFGEGSWLTVV.

In DNA, the CDR3 is TGTGCCACCAGCAGAGATCTCGGGACAGGGCGAACCGGGGAGCTGTTTTTT. This gives the protein CATSRDLGTGRTGELFF. This chain connects TRBV15 to TRBJ2-2; TRBD1 aligns across 9 bases. V was clipped by 0 bases and J by 5 bases; unmatched bases: 7. This CDR3 region has 17 residues. Germline CDR1 and CDR2: LNHNV and YYDKDF (reference sequence).

The table lists this clonotype with a few counts. The chain couples TRBV19 to TRBJ1-5, with D possibly being TRBD1 (5 bases). This CDR3 comprises 14 residues. The germline V gene encodes CDR1 LNHDA and CDR2 SQIVND (reference sequence). Trimming took off 3 bases at V and 6 bases at J, with 12 bases between the two ends. The chain's CDR3 is CASSIFDGGQPQHF. DNA of the CDR3: TGTGCCAGTAGTATTTTCGATGGGGGTCAGCCCCAGCATTTT.

Comment on this clonotype: This may be a read error: a much more frequent sequence differs by one nucleotide. The CDR3 spells CASSFGLVGGPRSGLEWRETQYF. CDR3 nucleotides: TGTGCCAGCAGTTTCGGACTAGTGGGGGGGCCGAGGTCCGGATTGGAGTGGAGAGAGACCCAGTACTTC. The genes are TRBV12-3 or TRBV12-4 and TRBJ2-5; maybe TRBD2 (7 bases). Trimming stripped 3 bases from V and 4 bases from J, with 39 bases between. The CDR3 is made up of 23 amino acids.